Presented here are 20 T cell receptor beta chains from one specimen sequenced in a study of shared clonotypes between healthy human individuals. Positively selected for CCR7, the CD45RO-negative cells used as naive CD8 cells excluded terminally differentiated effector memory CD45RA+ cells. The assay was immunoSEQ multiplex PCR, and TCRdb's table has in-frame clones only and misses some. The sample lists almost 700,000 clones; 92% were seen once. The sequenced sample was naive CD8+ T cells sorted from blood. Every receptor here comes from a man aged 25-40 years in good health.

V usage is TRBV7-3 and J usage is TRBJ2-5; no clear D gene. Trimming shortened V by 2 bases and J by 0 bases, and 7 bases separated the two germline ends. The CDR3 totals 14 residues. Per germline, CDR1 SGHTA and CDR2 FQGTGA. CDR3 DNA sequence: TGTGCCAGCAGCTTACCTCCGTACCAAGAGACCCAGTACTTC. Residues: CASSLPPYQETQYF.

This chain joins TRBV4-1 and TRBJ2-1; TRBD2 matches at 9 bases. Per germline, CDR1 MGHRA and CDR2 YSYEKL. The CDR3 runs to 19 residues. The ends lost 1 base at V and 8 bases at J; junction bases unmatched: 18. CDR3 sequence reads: CASSQVEGGTSSGKDEQFF. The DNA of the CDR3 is TGCGCCAGCAGCCAAGTCGAGGGAGGAACGTCTAGCGGGAAGGATGAGCAGTTCTTC.

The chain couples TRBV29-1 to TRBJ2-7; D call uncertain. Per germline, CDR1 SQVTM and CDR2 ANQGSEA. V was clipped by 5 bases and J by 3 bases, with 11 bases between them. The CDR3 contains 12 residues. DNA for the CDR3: TGCAGCGTTAAGGGAAGAAACTACGAGCAGTACTTC. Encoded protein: CSVKGRNYEQYF.

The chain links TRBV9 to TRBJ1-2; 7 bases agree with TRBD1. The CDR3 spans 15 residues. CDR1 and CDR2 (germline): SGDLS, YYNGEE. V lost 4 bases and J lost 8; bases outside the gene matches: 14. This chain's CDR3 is CASSPSTGRQDGYTF. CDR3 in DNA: TGTGCCAGCAGCCCCTCGACAGGGAGGCAGGACGGCTACACCTTC.

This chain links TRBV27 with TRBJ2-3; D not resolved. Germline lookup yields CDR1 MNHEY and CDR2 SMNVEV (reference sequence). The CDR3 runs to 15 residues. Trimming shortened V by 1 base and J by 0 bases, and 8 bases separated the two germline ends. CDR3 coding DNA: TGTGCCAGCAGTTTATGGGTGGCCAGCACAGATACGCAGTATTTT. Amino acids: CASSLWVASTDTQYF.

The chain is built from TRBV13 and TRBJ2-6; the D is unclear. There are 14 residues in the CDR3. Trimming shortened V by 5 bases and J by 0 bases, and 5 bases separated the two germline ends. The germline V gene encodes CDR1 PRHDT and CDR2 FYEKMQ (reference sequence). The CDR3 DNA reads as TGTGCCAGCAGCCTAGTCTCTGGGGCCAACGTCCTGACTTTC. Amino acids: CASSLVSGANVLTF.

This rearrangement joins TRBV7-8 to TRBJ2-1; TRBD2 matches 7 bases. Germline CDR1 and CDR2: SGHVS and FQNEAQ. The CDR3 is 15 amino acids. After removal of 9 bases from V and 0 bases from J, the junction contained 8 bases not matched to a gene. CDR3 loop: CASGGGGSSYNEQFF. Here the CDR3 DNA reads TGTGCCAGTGGGGGAGGCGGGAGCTCCTACAATGAGCAGTTCTTC. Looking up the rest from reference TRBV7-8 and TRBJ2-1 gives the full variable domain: GAGVSQSPRYKVAKRGQDVALRCDPISGHVSLFWYQQALGQGPEFLTYFQNEAQLDKSGLPSDRFFAERPEGSVSTLKIQRTQQEDSAVYLCASGGGGSSYNEQFFGPGTRLTVL.

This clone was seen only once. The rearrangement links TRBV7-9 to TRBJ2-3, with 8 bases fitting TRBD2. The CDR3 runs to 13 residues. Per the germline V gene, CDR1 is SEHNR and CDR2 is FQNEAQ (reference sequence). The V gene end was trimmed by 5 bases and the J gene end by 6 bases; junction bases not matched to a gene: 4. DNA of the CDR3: TGTGCCAGCAGCCCCGGACTAGCTGATACGCAGTATTTT. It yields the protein CASSPGLADTQYF.

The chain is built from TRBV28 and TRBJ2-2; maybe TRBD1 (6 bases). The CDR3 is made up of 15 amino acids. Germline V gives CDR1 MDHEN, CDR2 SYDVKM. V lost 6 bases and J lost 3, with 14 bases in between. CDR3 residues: CASSGNREHTGELFF. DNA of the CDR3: TGTGCCAGCAGCGGTAACAGGGAGCACACCGGGGAGCTGTTTTTT.

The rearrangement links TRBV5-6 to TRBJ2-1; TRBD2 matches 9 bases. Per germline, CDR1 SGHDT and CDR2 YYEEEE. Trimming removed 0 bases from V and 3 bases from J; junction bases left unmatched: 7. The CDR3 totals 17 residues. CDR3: CASSLASSGAYYNEQFF. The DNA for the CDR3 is TGTGCCAGCAGCTTGGCCTCTAGCGGGGCCTACTACAATGAGCAGTTCTTC.

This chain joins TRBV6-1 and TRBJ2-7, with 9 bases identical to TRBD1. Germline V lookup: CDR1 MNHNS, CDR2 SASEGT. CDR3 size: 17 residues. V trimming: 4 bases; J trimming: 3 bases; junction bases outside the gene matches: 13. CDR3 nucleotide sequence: TGTGCCAGCAGTGTCCTGCTCCAGGGGGGACAGGGCTACGAGCAGTACTTC. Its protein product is CASSVLLQGGQGYEQYF.

The CDR3 protein is CASRSGQGGYQETQYF. The CDR3 DNA follows: TGTGCCAGCAGATCAGGGCAGGGGGGGTACCAAGAGACCCAGTACTTC. This chain uses TRBV27 with TRBJ2-5; D possibly uses TRBD1 or TRBD2 (7 bases each). The germline CDR1 and CDR2 sequences are MNHEY and SMNVEV (reference sequence). Trimming pared 6 bases from V and 0 bases from J, leaving 17 bases between. The CDR3 is 16 amino acids.

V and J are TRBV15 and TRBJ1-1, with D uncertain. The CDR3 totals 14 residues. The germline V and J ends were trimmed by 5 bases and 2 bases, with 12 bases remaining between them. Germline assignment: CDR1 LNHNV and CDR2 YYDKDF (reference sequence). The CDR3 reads CATSPYTDNTEAFF. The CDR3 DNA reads TGTGCCACCAGCCCGTACACAGATAACACTGAAGCTTTCTTT.

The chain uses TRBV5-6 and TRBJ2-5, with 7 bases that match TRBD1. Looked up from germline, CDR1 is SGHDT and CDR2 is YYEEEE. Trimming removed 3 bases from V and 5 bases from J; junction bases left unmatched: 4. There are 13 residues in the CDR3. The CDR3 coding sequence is TGTGCCAGCAGCTGGACAGGTTCGGAGACCCAGTACTTC. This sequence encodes CASSWTGSETQYF.

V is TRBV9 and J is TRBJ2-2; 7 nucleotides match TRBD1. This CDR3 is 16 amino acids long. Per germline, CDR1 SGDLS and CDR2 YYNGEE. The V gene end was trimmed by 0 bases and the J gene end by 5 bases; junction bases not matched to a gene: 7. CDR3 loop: CASSVEGDSSTGELFF. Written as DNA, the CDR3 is TGTGCCAGCAGCGTAGAAGGGGACAGCTCTACCGGGGAGCTGTTTTTT.

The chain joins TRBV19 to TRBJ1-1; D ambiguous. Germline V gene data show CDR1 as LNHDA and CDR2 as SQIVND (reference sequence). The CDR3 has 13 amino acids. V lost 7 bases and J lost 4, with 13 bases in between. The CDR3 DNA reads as TGTGCCAGTACGCTAGGCTCCCTCACTGAAGCTTTCTTT. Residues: CASTLGSLTEAFF.

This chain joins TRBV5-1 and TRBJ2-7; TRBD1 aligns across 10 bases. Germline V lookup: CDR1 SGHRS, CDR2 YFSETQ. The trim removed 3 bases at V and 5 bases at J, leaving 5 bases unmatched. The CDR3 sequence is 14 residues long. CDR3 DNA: TGCGCCAGCAGCTGGGGACAGGGGATAAACGAGCAGTACTTC. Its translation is CASSWGQGINEQYF.

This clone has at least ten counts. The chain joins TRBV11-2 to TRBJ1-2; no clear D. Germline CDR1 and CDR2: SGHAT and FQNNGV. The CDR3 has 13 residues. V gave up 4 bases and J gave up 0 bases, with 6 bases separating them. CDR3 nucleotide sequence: TGTGCCAGCAGCTCGGACCCTAACTATGGCTACACCTTC. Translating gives CASSSDPNYGYTF.

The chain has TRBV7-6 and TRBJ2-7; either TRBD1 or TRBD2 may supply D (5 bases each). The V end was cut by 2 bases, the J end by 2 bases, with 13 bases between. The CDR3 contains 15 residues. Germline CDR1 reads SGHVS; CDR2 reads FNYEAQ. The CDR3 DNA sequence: TGTGCCAGCAGCTTATCAGGGAGCCTAACCTACGAGCAGTACTTC. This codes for CASSLSGSLTYEQYF.

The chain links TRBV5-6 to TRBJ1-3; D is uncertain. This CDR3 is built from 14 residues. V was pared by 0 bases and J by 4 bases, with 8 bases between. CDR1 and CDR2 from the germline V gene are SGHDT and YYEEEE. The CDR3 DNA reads TGTGCCAGCAGCTTGGTAAGGGCCGGAAACACCATATATTTT. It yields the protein CASSLVRAGNTIYF.